Listed below are T cell receptor beta chains from one sample, sequenced in a study of cytomegalovirus exposure and HLA in healthy donors. Only in-frame clones appear in the TCRdb table, and some are missing; sequencing was by immunoSEQ multiplex PCR. The sample consists of approximately 150,000 clones, about three quarters of them appearing once. The sequencing input was PBMCs. The source of these receptors is a man aged 25-45 years in good health and CMV-seropositive. CDR3s include the opening cysteine and the closing phenylalanine or tryptophan. Each record gives: V gene, clone size, J gene, D gene, CDR3 protein, CDR3 DNA. D genes are given only for firm matches. Size tells how often a clone was seen (once, few, many) or the class of an expanded clone, and some rows leave it out.

V gene: TRBV9
clone size: -
J gene: TRBJ2-3
D gene: TRBD2
CDR3 protein: CASSALGGSETDTQYF
CDR3 DNA: TGTGCCAGCAGCGCCCTTGGCGGGAGCGAGACAGATACGCAGTATTTT

V gene: TRBV28
clone size: -
J gene: TRBJ1-2
D gene: TRBD1
CDR3 protein: CVSSLDREGGYTF
CDR3 DNA: TGTGTCAGCAGTTTGGACAGGGAGGGAGGCTACACCTTC

V gene: TRBV6-6
clone size: once
J gene: TRBJ2-5
D gene: -
CDR3 protein: CASSRGSKETQYF
CDR3 DNA: TGTGCCAGCTCCCGGGGGAGTAAAGAGACCCAGTACTTC

V gene: TRBV6-5
clone size: -
J gene: TRBJ1-2
D gene: -
CDR3 protein: CASSSQGLPNYVGYTF
CDR3 DNA: TGTGCCAGCAGTTCCCAGGGGCTCCCTAACTATGTTGGCTACACCTTC

V gene: TRBV4-1
clone size: -
J gene: TRBJ2-5
D gene: -
CDR3 protein: CASSQEQQETQYF
CDR3 DNA: TGCGCCAGCAGCCAAGAACAGCAAGAGACCCAGTACTTC

V gene: TRBV9
clone size: -
J gene: TRBJ1-4
D gene: -
CDR3 protein: CASSARQTPLNEKLFF
CDR3 DNA: TGTGCCAGCAGCGCTCGACAGACCCCGCTTAATGAAAAACTGTTTTTT

V gene: TRBV7-9
clone size: -
J gene: TRBJ2-1
D gene: TRBD2
CDR3 protein: CACSGSSYNEQFF
CDR3 DNA: TGTGCCTGTAGCGGGAGCTCCTACAATGAGCAGTTCTTC

V gene: TRBV18
clone size: once
J gene: TRBJ2-7
D gene: TRBD1
CDR3 protein: CASSPGTGHEQYF
CDR3 DNA: TGTGCCAGCTCACCAGGGACAGGGCACGAGCAGTACTTC

V gene: TRBV5-1
clone size: -
J gene: TRBJ2-1
D gene: -
CDR3 protein: CASSLASRSSYNEQFF
CDR3 DNA: TGCGCCAGCAGCTTGGCAAGTCGGAGCTCCTACAATGAGCAGTTCTTC

V gene: TRBV2
clone size: -
J gene: TRBJ2-3
D gene: -
CDR3 protein: CASSVTDTQYF
CDR3 DNA: TGTGCCAGCAGTGTAACAGATACGCAGTATTTT

V gene: TRBV27
clone size: -
J gene: TRBJ1-1
D gene: TRBD1
CDR3 protein: CASSLTPTGGGTEAFF
CDR3 DNA: TGTGCCAGCAGTCTCACCCCGACAGGGGGAGGCACTGAAGCTTTCTTT

V gene: TRBV7-3
clone size: -
J gene: TRBJ2-2
D gene: TRBD2
CDR3 protein: CASSLNRGRADTGELFF
CDR3 DNA: TGTGCCAGCAGCTTAAACCGCGGGAGGGCAGACACCGGGGAGCTGTTTTTT

V gene: TRBV6-6
clone size: -
J gene: TRBJ1-2
D gene: -
CDR3 protein: CASSAGVMNYGYTF
CDR3 DNA: TGTGCCAGCAGTGCCGGGGTAATGAACTATGGCTACACCTTC

V gene: TRBV5-8
clone size: -
J gene: TRBJ1-4
D gene: -
CDR3 protein: CASSLGQWSTNEKLFF
CDR3 DNA: TGTGCCAGCAGCTTGGGACAGTGGTCGACTAATGAAAAACTGTTTTTT

V gene: TRBV7-9
clone size: -
J gene: TRBJ1-2
D gene: -
CDR3 protein: CSSSSQAGGYTF
CDR3 DNA: TGTTCCAGCAGCTCTCAGGCGGGAGGCTACACCTTC

V gene: TRBV5-4
clone size: -
J gene: TRBJ2-5
D gene: TRBD2
CDR3 protein: CASSLFGTSDQETQYF
CDR3 DNA: TGTGCCAGCAGCTTGTTTGGTACTAGCGACCAAGAGACCCAGTACTTC

V gene: TRBV27
clone size: -
J gene: TRBJ2-4
D gene: -
CDR3 protein: CASRRDLTQNIQYF
CDR3 DNA: TGTGCCAGCCGCAGGGATTTAACCCAAAACATTCAGTACTTC

V gene: TRBV6-6
clone size: -
J gene: TRBJ2-3
D gene: -
CDR3 protein: CASSYSSGAAGDTQYF
CDR3 DNA: TGTGCCAGCAGTTACTCCAGTGGGGCGGCGGGGGATACGCAGTATTTT

V gene: TRBV19
clone size: -
J gene: TRBJ1-2
D gene: -
CDR3 protein: CASSFPGKWNGYTF
CDR3 DNA: TGTGCCAGTAGTTTCCCGGGTAAATGGAATGGCTACACCTTC

V gene: TRBV7-6
clone size: few
J gene: TRBJ2-4
D gene: TRBD2
CDR3 protein: CASSSGGLGGDIQYF
CDR3 DNA: TGTGCCAGCAGCTCCGGGGGACTAGGAGGTGACATTCAGTACTTC

V gene: TRBV30
clone size: -
J gene: TRBJ2-2
D gene: TRBD1
CDR3 protein: CAWSTGQTNTGELFF
CDR3 DNA: TGTGCCTGGAGTACGGGACAGACGAACACCGGGGAGCTGTTTTTT

V gene: TRBV11-3
clone size: -
J gene: TRBJ2-4
D gene: -
CDR3 protein: CASSRSGQGSQNIQYF
CDR3 DNA: TGTGCCAGCAGCCGGTCGGGGCAGGGGTCACAAAACATTCAGTACTTC

V gene: TRBV6-1
clone size: few
J gene: TRBJ2-1
D gene: TRBD2
CDR3 protein: CATGWVAGGVEQFF
CDR3 DNA: TGTGCCACGGGTTGGGTAGCGGGAGGAGTTGAGCAGTTCTTC

V gene: TRBV6-4
clone size: once
J gene: TRBJ2-3
D gene: -
CDR3 protein: CASSDKSGSTDTQYF
CDR3 DNA: TGTGCCAGCAGTGACAAAAGCGGGAGCACAGATACGCAGTATTTT

V gene: TRBV7-2
clone size: -
J gene: TRBJ2-3
D gene: -
CDR3 protein: CASRAFVGGRVATDTQYF
CDR3 DNA: TGTGCCAGCAGAGCTTTCGTAGGAGGGCGGGTTGCGACAGATACGCAGTATTTT

V gene: TRBV7-8
clone size: -
J gene: TRBJ1-5
D gene: -
CDR3 protein: CASSLQTGYRQPQHF
CDR3 DNA: TGTGCCAGCAGCTTACAGACAGGATATCGGCAGCCCCAGCATTTT

V gene: TRBV28
clone size: -
J gene: TRBJ2-6
D gene: TRBD2
CDR3 protein: CASSRGGSWTGANVLTF
CDR3 DNA: TGTGCCAGCAGCCGCGGGGGATCGTGGACCGGGGCCAACGTCCTGACTTTC